The subject of this entry is one T cell receptor (beta chain). Its cognate antigen is unknown. CDR1 is SGHVS and CDR2 is FNYEAQ in the germline V gene. The CDR3 extends over 15 amino acids. V shed 5 bases and J shed 1 base, with 15 bases lying between them. The TCR beta cDNA libraries carried unique molecular identifiers. TCRdb recomputed calls from the PCR reads with MiXCR, one row per CDR3 protein. Of 700,000 to 900,000 distinct CDR3 sequences listed, just over 45% are singletons. This sample was taken from a study of post-analysis software for immune sequencing data. Study outcomes and limitations: Patients had higher frequencies than controls of roughly five TRBV segments, including TRBV5-6, TRBV5-1 and TRBV20-1. There was significantly lower normalized Chao1 diversity in multiple sclerosis patients than in controls.

The sequence derives from a girl aged 10 to 17 with multiple sclerosis. The rearrangement links TRBV7-6 to TRBJ2-7, with D perhaps TRBD2 (6 bases). The sequenced sample consisted of blood. This CDR3 is CASSLLLAPSYEQYF. CDR3 bases: TGTGCCAGCAGCCTACTTCTAGCGCCTTCCTACGAGCAGTACTTC.